This T cell receptor beta chain was documented in a study of monozygotic twins with inflammatory bowel disease (dated by TCRdb to between 2019 and 2020). Context from the whole study: The complete study included about 28 monozygotic twin pairs: 19 IBD-discordant Danish pairs and nine German pairs, of which four were IBD-concordant and five were IBD-discordant. Disease-associated traits were sought mainly through comparisons between IBD patients and their genetically identical healthy co-twins within discordant pairs. Each individual had, on average, about 151 000 unique TCRalpha sequences and 181 000 unique TCRbeta sequences available for analysis. Points the paper makes about the study in general: The analysis was unable to tell different T cell subtypes apart. Measured by the inverse Simpson index, TCRbeta repertoire diversity was lower in IBD patients than in their healthy co-twins. Compared with healthy twins, IBD patients had fewer clonotypes in common with other individuals, a difference most pronounced in patients showing signs of disease activity. No single strong signal or clonotype linked to IBD turned up in the results, so the idea that one exists was not supported. Repertoire similarity did not differ between concordant and discordant twins, possibly due to limited statistical power. Differing immunosuppressive treatments among patients may have added background noise and inter-individual variability to the repertoires.

A roughly 2.5 ml peripheral blood sample was drawn into PAXgene tubes per donor and stored at -80°C. Total RNA was isolated from whole blood with the PAXgene blood miRNA kit on an automated QIAcube, without T cell sorting. Peripheral blood from monozygotic twin pairs, either concordant or discordant for inflammatory bowel disease, underwent deep TCRalpha and TCRbeta repertoire profiling that used unique molecular barcoding. Smoking habits were recorded for all twin pairs, with individuals classified as current, former or never smokers. A word on this clonotype: Its antigen is still unknown.

Taken from the germline V gene (reference sequence), the CDR1 and CDR2 loops are SEHNR and FQNEAQ. The CDR3 runs 14 residues from the cysteine to the phenylalanine. No DNA is given. Preparation of the library involved 5' RACE. Each TCR library was prepared from 3,000 to 4,500 ng of total RNA. cDNA was synthesized with SMARTScribe reverse transcriptase in eight separate reactions per sample. During cDNA synthesis, unique molecular identifiers containing a 6-nucleotide sample barcode were introduced by template switching. Two nested PCRs of 16 and 9 cycles amplified the TCRalpha and TCRbeta cDNA, and bead purification followed each PCR. Before amplification, the cDNA was treated with uracil DNA-glycosylase and purified using the QIAquick PCR purification kit. The second PCR added Illumina TruSeq-compatible adapters along with sample-specific barcodes. TapeStation and Qubit were used to check library quality and concentration, and 5 to 6 ng of each library went into the pool. Pooled libraries were sequenced on an Illumina HiSeq2500 single-index Rapid Run with 2 x 100 bp reads and custom sequencing primers. In the original analysis: MiGEC version 1.2.6 was used for UMI-based consensus assembly, which corrected PCR and sequencing errors. MiXCR version 2.1.1 was used to carry out V(D)J alignment, clonotype assembly and CDR3 extraction. Normalisation of gene usage, clonotype sharing and MAIT/NKT TCR abundance was achieved by analysing the top 1000, 10 000 and 20 000 clonotypes per sample. After downsampling to 27 000 UMIs, diversity was calculated as the inverse Simpson index using the vegan R package. Statistical testing used paired Mann-Whitney U tests on the discordant twin pairs and applied Benjamini-Hochberg correction for multiple testing. Reads reprocessed by TCRdb are summarized as one entry per CDR3 protein sequence, and DNA is absent. Clone size and V and J calls follow TCRdb, not the original study. This sample's table has entries for 300,000 to 400,000 distinct CDR3 sequences. Around 2% of the sample lies in the top ten.

The sample was blood. This sequence was found in a human donor with ulcerative colitis or Crohn's disease, or a healthy co-twin of an affected twin (not recorded which). The chain is made from TRBV7-9 and TRBJ1-5. CDR3 sequence: CASIPMGRPGPQHF.